The rows below give T cell receptor beta chains drawn from one sample of a study of blood T cell repertoires in COVID-19. Assay used: immunoSEQ multiplex PCR; TCRdb lists only in-frame clones, some missing. The sample yields under 70,000 clones, 65% to 80% seen once. Sequences were obtained from peripheral blood. Receptors originate from a woman older than 75 with active or convalescent COVID-19. The CDR3 runs from the conserved cysteine through the conserved F or W. D genes are given only for firm matches. The size entry is marked missing in some rows and otherwise reads once, few, many or a size class.

cdr3_length: 13; j_call: TRBJ2-1; d_call: -; clone_size: many; v_call: TRBV12-3/TRBV12-4; cdr3_aa: CASSLQGRNEQFF
cdr3_length: 13; j_call: TRBJ1-2; d_call: TRBD1; clone_size: -; v_call: TRBV18; cdr3_aa: CASSPDRLGGYTF
cdr3_length: 14; j_call: TRBJ1-4; d_call: TRBD1; clone_size: few; v_call: TRBV5-1; cdr3_aa: CASSWQGAREKLFF
cdr3_length: 15; j_call: TRBJ1-5; d_call: -; clone_size: few; v_call: TRBV7-2; cdr3_aa: CASSLGPRSNQPQHF
cdr3_length: 13; j_call: TRBJ1-1; d_call: TRBD1; clone_size: -; v_call: TRBV6-5; cdr3_aa: CASRSTGEEEAFF
cdr3_length: 15; j_call: TRBJ2-1; d_call: TRBD1; clone_size: -; v_call: TRBV18; cdr3_aa: CASSPGTGTDNEQFF
cdr3_length: 15; j_call: TRBJ1-5; d_call: -; clone_size: once; v_call: TRBV2; cdr3_aa: CASSEARSHNQPQHF
cdr3_length: 16; j_call: TRBJ1-2; d_call: -; clone_size: few; v_call: TRBV7-8; cdr3_aa: CASSLVAGATNYGYTF
cdr3_length: 16; j_call: TRBJ2-1; d_call: TRBD2; clone_size: -; v_call: TRBV19; cdr3_aa: CASSPYSGGSYNEQFF
cdr3_length: 18; j_call: TRBJ1-1; d_call: TRBD1; clone_size: few; v_call: TRBV27; cdr3_aa: CASSLSAGQGAGRTEAFF
cdr3_length: 14; j_call: TRBJ1-4; d_call: -; clone_size: -; v_call: TRBV10-2; cdr3_aa: CASKPGATNEKLFF
cdr3_length: 12; j_call: TRBJ2-5; d_call: -; clone_size: -; v_call: TRBV30; cdr3_aa: CAWRRIGETQYF
cdr3_length: 15; j_call: TRBJ2-5; d_call: TRBD1; clone_size: once; v_call: TRBV5-1; cdr3_aa: CASNPGQGSRETQYF
cdr3_length: 16; j_call: TRBJ2-6; d_call: -; clone_size: -; v_call: TRBV3-1/TRBV3-2; cdr3_aa: CASSQGLGAGANVLTF
cdr3_length: 17; j_call: TRBJ2-2; d_call: TRBD2; clone_size: -; v_call: TRBV5-1; cdr3_aa: CASSLSVRLAGNGELFF
cdr3_length: 14; j_call: TRBJ2-5; d_call: -; clone_size: -; v_call: TRBV5-5; cdr3_aa: CASSFGGTQETQYF